Presented here are 18 T cell receptor beta chains from one specimen sequenced in a study of Ad26.COV2.S vaccination and SARS-CoV-2 variants. Treatment specified: 15 to 20 received Ad26.COV2.S at low or high dose, single or two shots; 5 received placebo; per-sample allocation not given. Sampling was performed 63 days after the first vaccine or placebo injection. TCRdb keeps only in-frame clones here, not all; method: immunoSEQ multiplex PCR. The sample holds about 420,000 clones, 85% to 90% seen once. Specimen: peripheral blood, collected in a trial of Ad26.COV2.S vaccine versus placebo. These receptors all stem from a person aged 18-65 years who received the Ad26.COV2.S COVID-19 vaccine or a placebo.

This chain links TRBV30 with TRBJ2-2; 9 bases match TRBD2. V dropped 5 bases and J dropped 6; count of bases not matched to a gene: 7. Germline CDR1 reads GTSNPN; CDR2 reads SVGIG (reference sequence). The CDR3 is 14 residues long. CDR3 loop: CAWGGLAWPGELFF. The DNA of the CDR3 is TGTGCCTGGGGGGGACTAGCTTGGCCCGGGGAGCTGTTTTTT.

The chain joins TRBV7-8 to TRBJ2-7; tentatively, D is TRBD1 or TRBD2 (6 bases each). The CDR3 is 15 residues long. V was cut by 0 bases and J by 3 bases, with 12 bases left in between. Germline CDR1 and CDR2: SGHVS and FQNEAQ. CDR3 nucleotide sequence: TGTGCCAGCAGCTTAGCTCGAGGGGGGTACTACGAGCAGTACTTC. It is translated as CASSLARGGYYEQYF.

The rearrangement uses TRBV5-4 and TRBJ1-2; a possible D gene is TRBD1 (5 bases). Deletions cut 5 bases from V and 2 bases from J, with 22 bases between. The germline V gene encodes CDR1 SGHNT and CDR2 YYREEE (reference sequence). The CDR3 covers 17 residues. CDR3 nucleotides: TGTGCCAGCAGTTCCGGGACGGCGGGACGGAGGAACTATGGCTACACCTTC. Translation gives CASSSGTAGRRNYGYTF.

The chain recombines TRBV7-9 with TRBJ1-4; TRBD1 aligns across 11 bases. This CDR3 is 15 amino acids long. Germline V CDR1 and CDR2: SEHNR, FQNEAQ (reference sequence). Trimming cost V 5 bases and J 8 bases; bases outside gene matches: 7. This CDR3 is CASSKVGTGGEKLFF. The CDR3, as DNA: TGTGCCAGCAGCAAAGTCGGGACAGGGGGGGAAAAACTGTTTTTT.

V gene TRBV4-3 combines with J gene TRBJ1-6, with D uncertain. The CDR3 covers 14 residues. Trimming cost V 1 base and J 5 bases, with 6 bases left between them. Germline V lookup: CDR1 LGHNA, CDR2 YSLEER. The CDR3 reads CASSQASHNSPLHF. CDR3 sequence (DNA): TGCGCCAGCAGCCAAGCAAGCCATAATTCACCCCTCCACTTT.

This chain connects TRBV2 to TRBJ2-1, with TRBD2 as a possible D gene (5 bases). V lost 1 base and J 0 bases, leaving 13 bases between the germline ends. CDR1 is SNHLY and CDR2 is FYNNEI in the germline V gene. The CDR3 has 17 amino acids. DNA for the CDR3: TGTGCCAGCAGTGAAGGTTTGCGGGCACCCTCCTACAATGAGCAGTTCTTC. It codes for CASSEGLRAPSYNEQFF.

The chain links TRBV19 to TRBJ2-5, with TRBD1 matching over 9 bases. The CDR3 has 15 residues. The germline CDR1 and CDR2 sequences are LNHDA and SQIVND (reference sequence). With 6 bases clipped from V and 1 base from J, the junction kept 6 bases outside the gene matches. CDR3 residues: CASSPGQGTQETQYF. The CDR3 DNA reads TGTGCCAGTAGCCCGGGACAGGGTACCCAAGAGACCCAGTACTTC.

The chain carries TRBV29-1 and TRBJ2-1; D possibly matches TRBD1 or TRBD2 (5 bases each). The CDR3 runs 15 residues. Trimming took off 7 bases at V and 5 bases at J, with 21 bases between the two ends. The germline V gene has CDR1 SQVTM and CDR2 ANQGSEA. CDR3 bases: TGCAGCGCTCAAAGGGGTGGGGAGTGGGACAATGAGCAGTTCTTC. This sequence encodes CSAQRGGEWDNEQFF.

The chain employs TRBV9 and TRBJ1-2; D is unclear. Between the trimmed V and J ends, which lost 0 bases and 0 bases, there was a span of 6 bases. The CDR3 runs to 14 residues. The germline CDR1 and CDR2 sequences are SGDLS and YYNGEE. CDR3 amino acids: CASSVAAANYGYTF. The CDR3 bases are TGTGCCAGCAGCGTAGCGGCGGCTAACTATGGCTACACCTTC.

As DNA, the CDR3 is TGTGCCAGCTCACGGGGCTCTGGGGCCAACGTCCTGACTTTC. Its translation: CASSRGSGANVLTF. The rearrangement uses TRBV18 and TRBJ2-6, with D uncertain. Germline CDR1 is KGHSH and CDR2 is LQKENI. The length of the CDR3 is 14 residues. Trimming removed 4 bases at V and 0 bases at J, with 4 bases between.

DNA for the CDR3: TGTGCCAGCAGCCTGGGGGTTGATACGCAGTATTTT. Residues: CASSLGVDTQYF. This chain links TRBV7-2 with TRBJ2-3; the D gene could be TRBD1 or TRBD2 (5 bases each). Germline CDR1 SGHTA, CDR2 FQGNSA. CDR3 size: 12 residues. V lost 5 bases and J 6 bases, leaving 9 bases between the germline ends.

The rearrangement joins TRBV18 to TRBJ1-1; D ambiguous. The CDR3 totals 12 residues. V was trimmed by 5 bases and J by 1 base, leaving 5 bases between them. CDR1 and CDR2 from the germline V gene are KGHSH and LQKENI. CDR3 nucleotide sequence: TGTGCCAGCTCAGCAGGGAACACTGAAGCTTTCTTT. Amino acid sequence: CASSAGNTEAFF.

This rearrangement joins TRBV6-5 to TRBJ2-1; D gene uncertain. Germline CDR1 reads MNHEY; CDR2 reads SVGAGI. The V gene lost 5 bases and the J gene lost 11 bases, with 19 bases spanning the gap. The CDR3 has 14 residues. The CDR3 DNA reads as TGTGCCAGCAGTCCTCGTGAGGCGTTTGGTCAGCAGTTCTTC. Translated, it gives CASSPREAFGQQFF.

The J gene is TRBJ1-4, the V gene TRBV2, with 8 nucleotides matching TRBD1. The CDR3 covers 13 residues. The V gene's germline CDR1 is SNHLY and CDR2 FYNNEI. The V and J ends lost 3 bases and 9 bases, in that order; junction bases with no gene match: 3. The CDR3 sequence is CASSDWTGKKLFF. The CDR3 nucleotides are TGTGCCAGCAGTGACTGGACAGGGAAAAAACTGTTTTTT. The full variable domain, with the rest looked up from reference TRBV2 and TRBJ1-4, is EPEVTQTPSHQVTQMGQEVILRCVPISNHLYFYWYRQILGQKVEFLVSFYNNEISEKSEIFDDQFSVERPDGSNFTLKIRSTKLEDSAMYFCASSDWTGKKLFFGSGTQLSVL.

J is TRBJ1-2 and V is TRBV29-1; D may be TRBD1 (6 bases). Trimming stripped 5 bases from V and 2 bases from J, with 15 bases between. CDR1 and CDR2 from the germline V gene are SQVTM and ANQGSEA. CDR3 length: 14 residues. This CDR3 is CSVTRDTLNYGYTF. The CDR3, as DNA: TGCAGCGTTACCCGGGACACACTAAACTATGGCTACACCTTC.

The chain links TRBV13 to TRBJ1-3; 10 bases agree with TRBD1. This CDR3 is built from 17 residues. Germline V lookup: CDR1 PRHDT, CDR2 FYEKMQ (reference sequence). J gave up 3 bases and V 3 bases, and 8 bases lay outside the gene matches. In nucleotides, the CDR3 is TGTGCCAGCAGCTTGAGGGGGACAGGGGTTTTTGGAAACACCATATATTTT. Protein sequence: CASSLRGTGVFGNTIYF.

This chain uses TRBV19 with TRBJ2-1, with D perhaps matching TRBD2 (6 bases). The germline V gene encodes CDR1 LNHDA and CDR2 SQIVND (reference sequence). Trimming cost V 3 bases and J 5 bases, with 17 bases left between them. CDR3 length: 16 residues. CDR3 DNA: TGTGCCAGTAGTATCAGGAGGGAACGGGGAAACAATGAGCAGTTCTTC. It codes for CASSIRRERGNNEQFF.

The chain has TRBV6-1 and TRBJ2-7; 10 positions agree with TRBD2. The trim removed 4 bases at V and 1 base at J, leaving 1 base unmatched. The CDR3 length is 14 residues. Germline lookup yields CDR1 MNHNS and CDR2 SASEGT. CDR3 residues: CASSVAGGSYEQYF. Here the CDR3 DNA reads TGTGCCAGCAGTGTAGCGGGGGGTTCCTACGAGCAGTACTTC.